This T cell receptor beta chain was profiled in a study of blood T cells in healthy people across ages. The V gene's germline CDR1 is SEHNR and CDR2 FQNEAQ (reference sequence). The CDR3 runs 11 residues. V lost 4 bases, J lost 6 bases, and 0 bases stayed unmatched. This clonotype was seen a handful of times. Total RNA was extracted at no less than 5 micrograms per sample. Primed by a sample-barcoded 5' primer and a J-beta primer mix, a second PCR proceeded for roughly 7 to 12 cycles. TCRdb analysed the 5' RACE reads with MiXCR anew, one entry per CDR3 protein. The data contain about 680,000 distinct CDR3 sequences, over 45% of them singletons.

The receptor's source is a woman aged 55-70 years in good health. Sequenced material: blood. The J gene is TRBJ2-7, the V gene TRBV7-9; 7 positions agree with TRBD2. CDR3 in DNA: TGTGCCAGCAGCTGGGAGGGCGAGCAGTACTTC. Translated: CASSWEGEQYF. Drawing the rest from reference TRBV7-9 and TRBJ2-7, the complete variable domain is DTGVSQNPRHKITKRGQNVTFRCDPISEHNRLYWYRQTLGQGPEFLTYFQNEAQLEKSRLLSDRFSAERPKGSFSTLEIQRTEQGDSAMYLCASSWEGEQYFGPGTRLTVT.